Listed below are T cell receptor beta chains from one sample, sequenced in a study of blood T cell repertoires in COVID-19. Measured with immunoSEQ multiplex PCR; TCRdb has only the in-frame clones, and not every one. The repertoire holds roughly 200,000 clones, about 81% seen once, with roughly 8.2% in the top ten. The source material was peripheral blood. The origin of the receptors is a woman aged 80 or older with COVID-19, enrolled during active disease. Each CDR3 is given with its conserved first and last residue. The D gene is left open where the match is weak. The size entry is marked missing in some rows and otherwise reads once, few, many or a size class.

d_call	clone_size	v_call	j_call	cdr3_aa	cdr3_nt
.	.	TRBV7-2	TRBJ2-2	CASSWAARAANTGELFF	TGTGCCAGCAGCTGGGCCGCCAGGGCGGCGAACACCGGGGAGCTGTTTTTT
.	.	TRBV18	TRBJ1-2	CASSTGDYGYTF	TGTGCCAGCTCGACAGGTGACTATGGCTACACCTTC
TRBD1	.	TRBV5-4	TRBJ2-3	CASMTGGARTDTQYF	TGTGCCAGCATGACAGGGGGCGCGCGCACAGATACGCAGTATTTT
.	.	TRBV5-1	TRBJ1-2	CASSLAGSVVFGYTF	TGCGCCAGCAGCTTGGCCGGCAGCGTGGTTTTTGGCTACACCTTC
TRBD2	.	TRBV3-1/TRBV3-2	TRBJ2-3	CASSQGVAGGDTQYF	TGTGCCAGCAGCCAAGGAGTAGCGGGGGGGGATACGCAGTATTTT
.	few	TRBV7-3	TRBJ2-2	CASSYGGTGELFF	TGTGCCAGCAGCTACGGCGGAACCGGGGAGCTGTTTTTT
TRBD2	once	TRBV4-1	TRBJ2-3	CASSLRVGRGGGDTQYF	TGCGCCAGCAGCCTAAGGGTCGGGAGGGGAGGTGGAGATACGCAGTATTTT
TRBD1	.	TRBV2	TRBJ1-2	CASSSMRQGTNYGYTF	TGTGCCAGCAGTAGTATGAGACAGGGGACTAACTATGGCTACACCTTC
.	.	TRBV6-6	TRBJ2-1	CASSRHNNEQFF	TGTGCCAGCAGTCGACACAACAATGAGCAGTTCTTC
.	.	TRBV7-2	TRBJ2-3	CASSLERASGRRARDTQYF	TGTGCCAGCAGCTTAGAAAGGGCCAGCGGGCGGCGGGCACGGGATACGCAGTATTTT
TRBD1	.	TRBV7-2	TRBJ1-5	CASSSRTGGNQPQHF	TGTGCCAGCAGCTCCCGGACAGGGGGAAATCAGCCCCAGCATTTT
TRBD1	.	TRBV7-8	TRBJ2-7	CASSSGQLSFAQYF	TGTGCCAGCAGCTCGGGACAGCTGAGTTTTGCGCAGTACTTC
.	once	TRBV4-2	TRBJ2-4	CASSQGGQQNIQYF	TGTGCCAGCAGCCAAGGGGGGCAGCAAAACATTCAGTACTTC
TRBD1	.	TRBV7-2	TRBJ1-2	CASSSRTGWGSGYTF	TGTGCCAGCAGCTCCAGGACAGGCTGGGGTTCTGGCTACACCTTC
.	.	TRBV28	TRBJ2-6	CASSPLTLKQGAGANVLTF	TGTGCCAGCAGCCCACTAACCTTAAAACAGGGAGCTGGGGCCAACGTCCTGACTTTC
.	few	TRBV21-1	TRBJ1-2	CASSKGNREGYTF	TGTGCCAGCAGCAAGGGAAACAGGGAGGGCTACACCTTC
.	.	TRBV24-1	TRBJ1-2	CATSAAGDTF	TGTGCCACCAGTGCGGCGGGGGACACCTTC
TRBD2	.	TRBV14	TRBJ2-1	CASSHGLAGAVQFF	TGTGCCAGCAGCCACGGACTAGCGGGAGCGGTGCAGTTCTTC
TRBD2	.	TRBV7-9	TRBJ2-1	CASIVAGAYNEQFF	TGTGCCAGCATAGTAGCGGGGGCCTACAATGAGCAGTTCTTC
TRBD1	.	TRBV5-6	TRBJ2-3	CASSLSGGENTQYF	TGTGCCAGCAGCCTCTCAGGGGGCGAGAATACGCAGTATTTT
TRBD2	.	TRBV11-2	TRBJ2-1	CASSLDGVAGNEQFF	TGTGCCAGCAGCTTAGATGGGGTAGCGGGAAATGAGCAGTTCTTC
TRBD1	.	TRBV5-1	TRBJ1-5	CASSPGTAGFNQPQHF	TGCGCCAGCAGCCCAGGGACAGCGGGTTTTAATCAGCCCCAGCATTTT
TRBD1	.	TRBV5-1	TRBJ2-7	CASSTLDRGRDEQYF	TGCGCCAGCAGCACCCTCGACAGGGGGCGTGACGAGCAGTACTTC
.	.	TRBV9	TRBJ1-2	CASSVGDTGPVGYTF	TGTGCCAGCAGCGTCGGCGATACAGGTCCGGTTGGCTACACCTTC
.	.	TRBV20-1	TRBJ1-6	CSATGNSPLHF	TGCAGTGCTACAGGGAATTCACCCCTCCACTTT
.	.	TRBV6-1	TRBJ1-3	CASSEARVAGNTIYF	TGTGCCAGCAGTGAAGCGCGGGTGGCTGGAAACACCATATATTTT
.	.	TRBV18	TRBJ1-5	CASSPSEGGNQPQHF	TGTGCCAGCTCCCCATCCGAGGGCGGCAATCAGCCCCAGCATTTT
.	.	TRBV7-9	TRBJ1-2	CASSPAGTTSNYGYTF	TGTGCCAGCAGCCCAGCGGGAACGACTTCTAACTATGGCTACACCTTC